The clone carrying this T cell receptor beta chain was seen ten or more times. Its antigen is not identified. This specimen comes from a study of T cell repertoires in cytomegalovirus infection. Across the study: Both a matching HLA type and CMV infection were indicated by public TCR beta signatures.

V was pared by 1 base and J by 4 bases, with 10 bases between. Per germline, CDR1 SGHVS and CDR2 FNYEAQ. The CDR3 totals 15 residues. Study conclusions and caveats: Dominant in the ex vivo response were TCR beta clonotypes restricted by HLA-C and specific for CMV. Totalled public TCR beta family frequency picked out people who carried CMV plus the relevant HLA.

TCRdb used MiXCR to reprocess the reads, holding one entry per CDR3 protein. The table records some 100,000 distinct CDR3 sequences, around a quarter of them present only once. This chain uses TRBV7-6 with TRBJ2-2; D perhaps matches TRBD1 (5 bases). The sequence was collected from a human donor in good health (CMV status not recorded). Some clones in this sample may be carry-over from other donors' samples. Specimen: CD8+ T cells from PBMCs. CDR3 sequence reads: CASSLGTLGTGELFF. The CDR3 bases are TGTGCCAGCAGCTTAGGGACATTAGGCACCGGGGAGCTGTTTTTT.